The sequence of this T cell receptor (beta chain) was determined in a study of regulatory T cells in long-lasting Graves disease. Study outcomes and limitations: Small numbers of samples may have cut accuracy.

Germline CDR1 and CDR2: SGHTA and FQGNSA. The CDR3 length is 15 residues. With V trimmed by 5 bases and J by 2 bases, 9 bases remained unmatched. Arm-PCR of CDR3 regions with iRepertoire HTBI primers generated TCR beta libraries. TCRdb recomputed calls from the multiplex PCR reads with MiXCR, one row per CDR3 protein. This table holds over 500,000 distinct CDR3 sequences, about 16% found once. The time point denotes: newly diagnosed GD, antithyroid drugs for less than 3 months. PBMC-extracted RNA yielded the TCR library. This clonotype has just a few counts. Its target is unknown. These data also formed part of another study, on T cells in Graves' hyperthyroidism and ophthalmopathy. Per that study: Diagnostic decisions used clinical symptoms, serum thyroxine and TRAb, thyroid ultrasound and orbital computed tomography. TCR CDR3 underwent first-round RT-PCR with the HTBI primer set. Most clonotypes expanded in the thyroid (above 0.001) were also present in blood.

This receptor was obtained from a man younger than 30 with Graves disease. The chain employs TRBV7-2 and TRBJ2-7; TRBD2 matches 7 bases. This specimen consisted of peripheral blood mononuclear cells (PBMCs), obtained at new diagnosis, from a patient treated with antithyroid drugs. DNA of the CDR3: TGTGCCAGCAGCCCCTCAAGGGACTACACCTACGAGCAGTACTTC. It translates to CASSPSRDYTYEQYF. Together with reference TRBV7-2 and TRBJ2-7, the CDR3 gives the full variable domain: GAGVSQSPSNKVTEKGKDVELRCDPISGHTALYWYRQSLGQGLEFLIYFQGNSAPDKSGLPSDRFSAERTGGSVSTLTIQRTQQEDSAVYLCASSPSRDYTYEQYFGPGTRLTVT.